This TCR beta chain was recovered during a study of cytomegalovirus exposure and HLA in healthy donors. Notes on the study in general: Segments of the TCR beta V type were, in most cases, productive about 90% or about 30% of the time in an earlier analysis. Sequence variants that were highly shared formed a cluster that was likely a sequencing artifact.

It was with 60 Vbeta and 13 Jbeta primers that the PCR ran. Authors' processing steps: Roughly 80 million unique TCR beta chains, roughly 11 million shared, were counted in a later analysis. The table came from immunoSEQ multiplex PCR; TCRdb's copy has only in-frame clones and leaves some out. V and J calls and clone size are those listed in that table; D and trimming were worked out from the DNA. The table has about 55,000 clones, 70% to 80% seen once. The CDR3 runs to 13 residues. With 8 bases removed from V and 8 bases from J, the gap between germline ends came to 18 bases. The germline V gene has CDR1 MNHNS and CDR2 SASEGT. To note about this clone: Its antigen remains unidentified.

Sequenced: PBMCs. This TCR derives from a female donor in good health and CMV-seronegative. The chain employs TRBV6-1 and TRBJ1-2; D gene uncertain. The CDR3 coding sequence is TGTGCCAGCCACCCTGAGGGCATTGGGGGCTACACCTTC. Residues: CASHPEGIGGYTF.